The rows below give T cell receptor beta chains drawn from one sample of a study of lymphopenia after photon versus proton radiotherapy. Assay: immunoSEQ multiplex PCR; the TCRdb copy retains only in-frame clones and omits some. Of approximately 70,000 clones listed, about nine tenths are singletons. Sequenced here: peripheral blood, sampled from a patient treated with proton-based radiotherapy. The receptors here all came from a man older than 75 with esophageal cancer. The CDR3 runs from the conserved cysteine through the conserved F or W. D genes are given only for firm matches. Clone size is given for some rows only: seen once, a few or many times, or a class if the clone is expanded.

>TRBJ1-2|.|.|TRBV2
CASSEAGGLRGGYTF
TGTGCCAGCAGTGAAGCGGGGGGACTAAGAGGTGGCTACACCTTC
>TRBJ2-7|TRBD2|.|TRBV11-3
CASSFHWGLAGVYEQYF
TGTGCCAGCAGCTTCCACTGGGGGCTAGCGGGAGTCTACGAGCAGTACTTC
>TRBJ1-4|TRBD1|.|TRBV25-1
CASSKQGRGEKLFF
TGTGCCAGCAGTAAACAGGGGAGAGGTGAAAAACTGTTTTTT
>TRBJ2-7|TRBD2|few|TRBV10-3
CAISEKASGTDYEQYF
TGTGCCATCAGTGAGAAGGCTAGCGGGACGGATTACGAGCAGTACTTC
>TRBJ1-1|.|.|TRBV29-1
CSVRFGSETEAFF
TGCAGCGTTAGGTTTGGCAGCGAAACTGAAGCTTTCTTT
>TRBJ1-4|.|.|TRBV6-5
CASRGWDEKLFF
TGTGCCAGCAGGGGGTGGGACGAAAAACTGTTTTTT
>TRBJ2-3|TRBD2|once|TRBV11-2
CASSLTSGAGDTQYF
TGTGCCAGCAGCTTGACTAGCGGGGCCGGGGATACGCAGTATTTT
>TRBJ2-5|.|.|TRBV5-1
CASSIYSTAQETQYF
TGCGCCAGCAGCATTTATTCGACAGCCCAAGAGACCCAGTACTTC
>TRBJ2-3|.|once|TRBV7-2
CASSGRGDTQYF
TGTGCCAGCAGCGGACGGGGAGATACGCAGTATTTT
>TRBJ1-1|TRBD1|.|TRBV5-5
CASSPRTGAMNTEAFF
TGTGCCAGCAGCCCTCGGACAGGGGCCATGAACACTGAAGCTTTCTTT
>TRBJ1-1|.|.|TRBV4-2
CASSQVGGAVGTEAFF
TGTGCCAGCAGCCAAGTGGGGGGGGCTGTTGGCACTGAAGCTTTCTTT
>TRBJ2-1|TRBD1|.|TRBV2
CASPPGGTGNYNEQFF
TGTGCCAGCCCGCCAGGGGGGACAGGGAACTACAATGAGCAGTTCTTC
>TRBJ2-5|TRBD2|.|TRBV5-1
CASSLAGGGATETQYF
TGCGCCAGCAGCTTGGCGGGCGGGGGGGCCACGGAGACCCAGTACTTC